This TCR beta chain appears in the sequencing data of a study of T cells in Graves' hyperthyroidism and ophthalmopathy. Overall study findings and caveats: It was a median around seven months before onset that the model predicted ophthalmopathy. Blood also carried most thyroid clonotypes expanded above 0.001.

On this clonotype: Its matching antigen is unknown.

Trimming pared 2 bases from V and 3 bases from J, leaving 8 bases between. There are 14 residues in the CDR3. CDR1 is PRHDT, CDR2 FYEKMQ, per germline (reference sequence). It was RNA transcripts that yielded the amplified TCR beta CDR3 regions. During a first-round RT-PCR of the TCR CDR3, the HTBI primer set was used. TCRdb analysed the multiplex PCR reads with MiXCR anew, one entry per CDR3 protein. The table records approximately 400,000 distinct CDR3 sequences, more than 12% of them present only once. The TCR was taken from a woman aged 30 to 39 with Graves' ophthalmopathy. V is TRBV13 and J is TRBJ1-5; no clear D. Material for sequencing was blood. The CDR3 loop reads CASSLRAVNQPQHF. The CDR3 region has the DNA TGTGCCAGCAGCTTACGTGCGGTCAATCAGCCCCAGCATTTT.